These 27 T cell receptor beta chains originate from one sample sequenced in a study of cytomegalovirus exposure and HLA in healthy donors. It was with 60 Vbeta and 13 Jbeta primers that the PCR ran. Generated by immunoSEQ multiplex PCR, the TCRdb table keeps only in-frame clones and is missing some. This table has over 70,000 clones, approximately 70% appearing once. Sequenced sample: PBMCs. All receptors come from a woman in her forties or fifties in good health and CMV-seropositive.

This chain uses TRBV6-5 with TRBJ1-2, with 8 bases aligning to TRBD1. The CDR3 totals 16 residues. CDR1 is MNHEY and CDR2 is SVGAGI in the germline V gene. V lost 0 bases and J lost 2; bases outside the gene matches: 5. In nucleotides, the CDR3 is TGTGCCAGCAGTTACTCAAGGACAGGGAGGAACTATGGCTACACCTTC. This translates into CASSYSRTGRNYGYTF.

CDR3 loop: CASSQDKRQPQHF. For the CDR3, the DNA is TGCGCCAGCAGCCAAGATAAGAGGCAGCCCCAGCATTTT. The chain has TRBV4-3 and TRBJ1-5; D unresolved. Germline V gene lookup returns CDR1 LGHNA and CDR2 YSLEER. The CDR3 runs 13 residues. V lost 0 bases and J lost 7, with 7 bases in between.

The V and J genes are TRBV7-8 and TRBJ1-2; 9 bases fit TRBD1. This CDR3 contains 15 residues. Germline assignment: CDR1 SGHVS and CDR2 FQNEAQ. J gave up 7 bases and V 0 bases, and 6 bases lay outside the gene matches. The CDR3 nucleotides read TGTGCCAGCAGCTTAGCCTGGGACAGGGTCCCTGGCTACACCTTC. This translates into CASSLAWDRVPGYTF.

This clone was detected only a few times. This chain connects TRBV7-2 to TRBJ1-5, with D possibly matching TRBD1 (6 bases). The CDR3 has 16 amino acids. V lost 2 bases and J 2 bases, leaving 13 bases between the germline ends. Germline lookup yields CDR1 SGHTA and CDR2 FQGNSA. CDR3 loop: CASSLQGWVGNQPQHF. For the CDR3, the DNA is TGTGCCAGCAGCTTACAGGGGTGGGTAGGCAATCAGCCCCAGCATTTT.

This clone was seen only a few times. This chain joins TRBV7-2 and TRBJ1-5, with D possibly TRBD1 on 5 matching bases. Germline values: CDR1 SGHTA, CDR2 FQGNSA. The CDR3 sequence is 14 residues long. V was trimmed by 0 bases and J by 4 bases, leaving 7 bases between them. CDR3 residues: CASSLAGVNQPQHF. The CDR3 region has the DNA TGTGCCAGCAGCTTAGCAGGGGTTAATCAGCCCCAGCATTTT.

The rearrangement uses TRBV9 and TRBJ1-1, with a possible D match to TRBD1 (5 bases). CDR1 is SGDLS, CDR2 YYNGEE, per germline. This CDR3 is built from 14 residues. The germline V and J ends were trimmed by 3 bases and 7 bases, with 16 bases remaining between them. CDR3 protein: CASSADSRGDEAFF. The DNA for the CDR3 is TGTGCCAGCAGCGCCGACAGCCGGGGGGATGAAGCTTTCTTT.

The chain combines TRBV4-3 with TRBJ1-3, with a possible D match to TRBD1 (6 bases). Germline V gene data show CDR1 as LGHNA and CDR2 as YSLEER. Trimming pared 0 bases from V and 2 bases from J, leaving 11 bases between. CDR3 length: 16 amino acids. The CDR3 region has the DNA TGCGCCAGCAGCCAAGATTCCTCAGGGGCTGGAAACACCATATATTTT. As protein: CASSQDSSGAGNTIYF.

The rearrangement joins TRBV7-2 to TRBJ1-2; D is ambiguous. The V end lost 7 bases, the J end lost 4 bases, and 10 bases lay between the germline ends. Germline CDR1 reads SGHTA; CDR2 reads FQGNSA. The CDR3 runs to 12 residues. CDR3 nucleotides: TGTGCCAGCAACGATCTAGTCTATGGCTACACCTTC. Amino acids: CASNDLVYGYTF.

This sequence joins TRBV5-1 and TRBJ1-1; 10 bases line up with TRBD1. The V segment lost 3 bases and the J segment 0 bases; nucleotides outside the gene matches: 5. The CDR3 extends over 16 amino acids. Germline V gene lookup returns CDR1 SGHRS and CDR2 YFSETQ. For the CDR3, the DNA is TGCGCCAGCAGCTCCGGGACAGGGGCCATGAACACTGAAGCTTTCTTT. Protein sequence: CASSSGTGAMNTEAFF. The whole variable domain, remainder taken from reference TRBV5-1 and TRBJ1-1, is KAGVTQTPRYLIKTRGQQVTLSCSPISGHRSVSWYQQTPGQGLQFLFEYFSETQRNKGNFPGRFSGRQFSNSRSEMNVSTLELGDSALYLCASSSGTGAMNTEAFFGQGTRLTVV.

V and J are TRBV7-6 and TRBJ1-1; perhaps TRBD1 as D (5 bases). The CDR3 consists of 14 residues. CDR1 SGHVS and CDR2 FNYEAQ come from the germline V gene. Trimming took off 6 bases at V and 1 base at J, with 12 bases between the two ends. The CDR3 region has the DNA TGTGCCAGCAGTGTGGGGGGGTCGAACACTGAAGCTTTCTTT. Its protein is CASSVGGSNTEAFF.

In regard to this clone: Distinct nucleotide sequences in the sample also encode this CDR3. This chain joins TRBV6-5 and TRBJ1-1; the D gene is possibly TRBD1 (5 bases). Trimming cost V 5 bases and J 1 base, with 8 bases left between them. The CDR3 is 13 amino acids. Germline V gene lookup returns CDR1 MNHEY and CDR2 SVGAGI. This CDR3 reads CASSSQGNTEAFF. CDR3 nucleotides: TGTGCCAGCAGTAGCCAGGGGAACACTGAAGCTTTCTTT.

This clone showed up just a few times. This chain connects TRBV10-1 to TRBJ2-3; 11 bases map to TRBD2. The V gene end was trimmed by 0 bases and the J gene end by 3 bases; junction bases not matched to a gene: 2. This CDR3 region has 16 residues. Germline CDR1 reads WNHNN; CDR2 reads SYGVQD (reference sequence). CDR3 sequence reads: CASSESLAGETDTQYF. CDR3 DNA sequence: TGCGCCAGCAGTGAGTCACTAGCGGGAGAAACAGATACGCAGTATTTT.

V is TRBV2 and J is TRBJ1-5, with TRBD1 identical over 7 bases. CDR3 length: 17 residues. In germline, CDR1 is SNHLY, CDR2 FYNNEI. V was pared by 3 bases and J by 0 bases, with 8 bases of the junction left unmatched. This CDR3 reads CASSDGGQAYSNQPQHF. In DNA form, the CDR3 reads TGTGCCAGCAGTGATGGTGGACAGGCATATAGCAATCAGCCCCAGCATTTT.

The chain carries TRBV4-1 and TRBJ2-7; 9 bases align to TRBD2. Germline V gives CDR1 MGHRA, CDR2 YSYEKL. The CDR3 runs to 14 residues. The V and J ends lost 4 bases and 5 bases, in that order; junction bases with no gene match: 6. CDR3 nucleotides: TGCGCCAGCAGCCCGGGACTAGCCTATGACGAGCAGTACTTC. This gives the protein CASSPGLAYDEQYF.

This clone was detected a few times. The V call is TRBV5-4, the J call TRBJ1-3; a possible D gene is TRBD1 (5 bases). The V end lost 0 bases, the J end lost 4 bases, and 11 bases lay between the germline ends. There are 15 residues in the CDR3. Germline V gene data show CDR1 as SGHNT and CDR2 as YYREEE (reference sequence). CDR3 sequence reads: CASSLGQGVGNTIYF. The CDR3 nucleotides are TGTGCCAGCAGCTTGGGCCAGGGTGTCGGAAACACCATATATTTT.

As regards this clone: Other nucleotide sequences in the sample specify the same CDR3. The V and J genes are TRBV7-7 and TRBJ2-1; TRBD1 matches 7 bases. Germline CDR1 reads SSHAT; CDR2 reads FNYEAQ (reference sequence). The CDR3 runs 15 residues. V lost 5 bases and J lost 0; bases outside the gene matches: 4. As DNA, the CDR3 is TGTGCCAGCAGCCTAGGGGGCCCCTCCTACAATGAGCAGTTCTTC. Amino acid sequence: CASSLGGPSYNEQFF.

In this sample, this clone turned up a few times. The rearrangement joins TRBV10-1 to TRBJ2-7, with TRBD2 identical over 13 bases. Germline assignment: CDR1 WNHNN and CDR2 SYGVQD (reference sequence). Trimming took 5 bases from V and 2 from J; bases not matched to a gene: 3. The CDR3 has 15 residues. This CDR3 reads CASSSGLAGAYEQYF. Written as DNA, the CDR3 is TGCGCCAGCAGTTCAGGACTAGCGGGAGCCTACGAGCAGTACTTC.

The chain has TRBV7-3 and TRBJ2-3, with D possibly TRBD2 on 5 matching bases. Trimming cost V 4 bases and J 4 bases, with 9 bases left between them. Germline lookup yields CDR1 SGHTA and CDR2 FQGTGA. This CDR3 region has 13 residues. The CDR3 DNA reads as TGTGCCAGCAGCTCACCAGCGGCAGATACGCAGTATTTT. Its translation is CASSSPAADTQYF.

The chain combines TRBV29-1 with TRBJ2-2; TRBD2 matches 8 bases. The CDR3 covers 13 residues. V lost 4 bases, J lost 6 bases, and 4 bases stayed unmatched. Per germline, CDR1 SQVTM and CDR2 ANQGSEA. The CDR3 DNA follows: TGCAGCGTTGTAGCGGGACCCTCCGGGGAGCTGTTTTTT. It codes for CSVVAGPSGELFF.

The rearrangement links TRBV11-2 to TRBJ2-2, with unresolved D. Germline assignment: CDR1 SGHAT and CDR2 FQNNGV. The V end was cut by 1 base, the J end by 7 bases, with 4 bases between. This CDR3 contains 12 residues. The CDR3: CASSLGHGELFF. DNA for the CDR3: TGTGCCAGCAGCTTAGGACACGGGGAGCTGTTTTTT.

As DNA, the CDR3 is TGCGCCAGCAGCGCTCCGGGACAGGCGTTCTCAGATACGCAGTATTTT. This codes for CASSAPGQAFSDTQYF. The chain recombines TRBV5-1 with TRBJ2-3, with 8 bases fitting TRBD1. Germline CDR1 is SGHRS and CDR2 is YFSETQ. This CDR3 contains 16 residues. The J segment lost 4 bases and the V segment lost 4 bases, leaving 11 bases of the junction unmatched.

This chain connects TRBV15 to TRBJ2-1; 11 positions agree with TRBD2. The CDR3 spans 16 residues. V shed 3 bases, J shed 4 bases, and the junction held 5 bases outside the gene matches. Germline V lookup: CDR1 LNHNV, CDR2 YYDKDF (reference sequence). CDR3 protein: CATSSGGTSGYNEQFF. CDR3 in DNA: TGTGCCACCAGCAGTGGCGGGACTAGCGGTTACAATGAGCAGTTCTTC.

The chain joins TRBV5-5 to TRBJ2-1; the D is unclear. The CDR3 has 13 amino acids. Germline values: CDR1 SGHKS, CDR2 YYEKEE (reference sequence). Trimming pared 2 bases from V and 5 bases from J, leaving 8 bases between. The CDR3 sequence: CASSFKTDNEQFF. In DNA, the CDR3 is TGTGCCAGCAGCTTCAAAACAGACAATGAGCAGTTCTTC.

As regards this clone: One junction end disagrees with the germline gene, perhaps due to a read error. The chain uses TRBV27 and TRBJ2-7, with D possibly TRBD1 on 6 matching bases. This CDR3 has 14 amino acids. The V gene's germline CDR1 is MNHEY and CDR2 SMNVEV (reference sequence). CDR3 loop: CAGSRRTDSYEQYF. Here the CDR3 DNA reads TGTGCCGGCAGTCGGCGGACAGACTCCTACGAGCAGTACTTC.

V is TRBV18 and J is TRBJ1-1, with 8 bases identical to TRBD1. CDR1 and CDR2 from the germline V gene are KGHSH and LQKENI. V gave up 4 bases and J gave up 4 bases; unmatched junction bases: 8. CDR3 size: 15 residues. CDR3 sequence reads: CASSRLDREGTEAFF. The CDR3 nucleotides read TGTGCCAGCTCACGGTTGGACAGGGAAGGCACTGAAGCTTTCTTT.

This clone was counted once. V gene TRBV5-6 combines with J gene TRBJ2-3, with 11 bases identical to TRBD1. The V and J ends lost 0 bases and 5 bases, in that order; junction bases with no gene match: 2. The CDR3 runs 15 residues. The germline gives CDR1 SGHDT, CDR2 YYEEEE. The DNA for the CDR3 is TGTGCCAGCAGCTTGGGGACAGGGGGCAGAGATACGCAGTATTTT. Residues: CASSLGTGGRDTQYF.

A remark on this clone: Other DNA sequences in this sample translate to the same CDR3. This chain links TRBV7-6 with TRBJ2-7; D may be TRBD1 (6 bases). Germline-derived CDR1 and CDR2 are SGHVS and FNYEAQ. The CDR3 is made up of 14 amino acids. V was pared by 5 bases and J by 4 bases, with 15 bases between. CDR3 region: CASSSGQGSYEQYF. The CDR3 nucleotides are TGTGCCAGCAGCAGCGGCCAGGGGAGTTACGAGCAGTACTTC.